This TCR beta chain was observed in a study of cytomegalovirus exposure and HLA in healthy donors. Concerning this clone: Its antigen is undetermined.

TCRdb keeps only in-frame clones here, not all; method: immunoSEQ multiplex PCR. This repertoire shows 90,000 or so clones, less than 85% found once; its top ten account for 20% to 25%. The CDR3 covers 13 residues. The germline V and J ends were trimmed by 0 bases and 4 bases, with 9 bases remaining between them. From germline, CDR1 is SQVTM and CDR2 ANQGSEA. General observations from the study: With high specificity and sensitivity, the classifier reportedly diagnosed cytomegalovirus status. Rare TCR sequences dominated, though some public TCRs recurred in many donors. In the roughly 120 validation repertoires, around 95% of cluster scores exceeded 0, per a later analysis.

The V call is TRBV29-1, the J call TRBJ1-1, with D uncertain. Sequenced material: PBMCs. The sequence came from a man aged 18-30 years in good health and CMV-seropositive. The CDR3 protein is CSVEDPQRTEAFF. The CDR3 bases are TGCAGCGTTGAAGATCCCCAGCGCACTGAAGCTTTCTTT.